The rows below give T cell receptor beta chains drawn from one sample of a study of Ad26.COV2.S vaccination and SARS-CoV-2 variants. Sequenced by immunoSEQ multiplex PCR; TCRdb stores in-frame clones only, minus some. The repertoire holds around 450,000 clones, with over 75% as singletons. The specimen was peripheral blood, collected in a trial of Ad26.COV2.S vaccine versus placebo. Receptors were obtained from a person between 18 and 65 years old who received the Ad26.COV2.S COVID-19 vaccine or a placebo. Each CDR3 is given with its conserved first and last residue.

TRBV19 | CASSIGSRGSNQPQHF
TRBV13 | CASSLRTGSYLYNEQFF
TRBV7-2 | CASSLHGELFF
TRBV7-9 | CASSLEFREAFF
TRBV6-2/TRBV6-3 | CASSYSFEGSSLTEAFF
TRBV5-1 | CASSLDGGNTEAFF
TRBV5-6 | CASSLGDRVYGTQYF
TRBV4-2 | CASSPIRGQGNTGELFF
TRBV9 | CASSVAGDRAYEQYF
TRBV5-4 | CASSLGTGEETQYF
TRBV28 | CASSTHSGTGALGYGYTF
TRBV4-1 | CASSQESGGAPLQTQYF
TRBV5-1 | CASSLGVEQFF
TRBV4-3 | CASSQDRSVNSPLHF
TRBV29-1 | CSVVPPATQYF
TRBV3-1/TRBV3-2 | CASSQGFRGSGANVLTF
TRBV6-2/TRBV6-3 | CASSPFGVQVRLQETQYF
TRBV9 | CASSVEGQGDFSEQYF
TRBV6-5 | CASTRTQGSLYGYTF
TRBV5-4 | CASRKNGGGVGPLHF
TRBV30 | CAWEGTGGAIQYF
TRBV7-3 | CASSLNGAGNSYEQYF
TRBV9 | CASSVAGGRADTQYF
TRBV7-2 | CASSQTGGWVEKLFF
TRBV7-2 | CASSFRGRGGQETQYF
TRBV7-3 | CASSQKTGTGGIHEQYF
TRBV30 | CAWRQGAGAHTGELFF
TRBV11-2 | CASRATKDGPYGGYTF
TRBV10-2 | CASSDWTSGEQETQYF
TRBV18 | CASSPGERQYNSPLHF
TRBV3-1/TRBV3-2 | CASSPWGVETEAFF
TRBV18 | CASSPRTGGRFNYGYTF
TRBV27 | CASSPGSNTEAFF
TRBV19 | CASSIRGSDQPQHF
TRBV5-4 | CASSAASTSPDTQYF
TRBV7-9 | CASSPGLHPYEQYF
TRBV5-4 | CASSLDPGTNTDTQYF
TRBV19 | CASSMGGQPFEAFF
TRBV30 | CAWAATGTSADTQYF
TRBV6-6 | CASSAPDRGRPDTQYF
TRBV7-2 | CASSLMATSQETQYF